This T cell receptor beta chain was retrieved from a study of T-cell reconstitution after alpha-beta-depleted transplantation in children. Germline CDR1 is GTSNPN and CDR2 is SVGIG (reference sequence). The CDR3 runs 14 residues. Trimming stripped 1 base from V and 6 bases from J, with 15 bases between. Researchers prepared the TCRbeta library using unique molecular identifiers, the study reports. TCRdb passed the PCR reads through MiXCR, listing each CDR3 protein once. The sample records 600,000 to 700,000 distinct CDR3 sequences, about an eighth being singletons. The material sequenced was PBMCs, taken before TCRalphabeta/CD19-depleted stem cell transplant. V is TRBV30 and J is TRBJ1-1; D unresolved. The sequence derives from a girl aged 2 to 10 with congenital amegakaryocytic thrombocytopenia, due to receive a stem cell transplant. The CDR3 region is CAWSALEFHPEAFF. CDR3 nucleotide sequence: TGTGCCTGGAGTGCCCTCGAGTTTCACCCTGAAGCTTTCTTT.